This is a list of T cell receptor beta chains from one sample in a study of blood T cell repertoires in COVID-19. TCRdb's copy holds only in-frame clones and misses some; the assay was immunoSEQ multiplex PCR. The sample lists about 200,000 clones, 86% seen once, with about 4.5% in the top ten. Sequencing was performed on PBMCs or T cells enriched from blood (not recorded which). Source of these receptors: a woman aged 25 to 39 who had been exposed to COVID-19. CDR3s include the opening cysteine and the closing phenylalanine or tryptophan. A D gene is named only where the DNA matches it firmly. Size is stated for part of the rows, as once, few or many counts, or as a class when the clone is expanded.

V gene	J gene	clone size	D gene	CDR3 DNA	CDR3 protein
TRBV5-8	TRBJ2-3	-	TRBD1	TGTGCCAGCAGCCCTGGGGCCGGGACAGGGGTATCAGATACGCAGTATTTT	CASSPGAGTGVSDTQYF
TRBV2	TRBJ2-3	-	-	TGTGCCAGCAGTGATACATCAGATACGCAGTATTTT	CASSDTSDTQYF
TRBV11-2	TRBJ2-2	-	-	TGTGCCAGCAGCTTAGACGGTGACACCGGGGAGCTGTTTTTT	CASSLDGDTGELFF
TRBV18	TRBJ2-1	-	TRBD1	TGTGCCAGCTCACCATGGACAGGGGACAATGAGCAGTTCTTC	CASSPWTGDNEQFF
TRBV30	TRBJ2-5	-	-	TGTGCCTGGAGCCTACAGGGAGGGGTCCAAGAGACCCAGTACTTC	CAWSLQGGVQETQYF
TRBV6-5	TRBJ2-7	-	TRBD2	TGTGCCAGCAGCGGACTAGCGGGGGAGTATCAGTACTTC	CASSGLAGEYQYF
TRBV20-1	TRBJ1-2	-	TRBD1	TGCAGTGCCATCGACAGGGAAGGCTACACCTTC	CSAIDREGYTF
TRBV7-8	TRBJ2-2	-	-	TGTGCCAGCAGCTCCCGCGAGACAGCCACCGGGGAGCTGTTTTTT	CASSSRETATGELFF
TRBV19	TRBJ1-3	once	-	TGTGCCAGCATGAGGGAAGCTGCCTTCTCTGGAAACACCATATATTTT	CASMREAAFSGNTIYF
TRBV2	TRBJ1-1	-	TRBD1	TGTGCCAGCATCTACGGAGGGACAGCCGAAGCTTTCTTT	CASIYGGTAEAFF
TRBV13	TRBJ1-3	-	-	TGTGCCAGCAGCTCAAATACAAGAAGAAACACCATATATTTT	CASSSNTRRNTIYF
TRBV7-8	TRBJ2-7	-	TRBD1	TGTGCCAGCAGCCCCACCCCGGACAGGAACTACGAGCAGTACTTC	CASSPTPDRNYEQYF
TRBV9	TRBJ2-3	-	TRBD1	TGTGCCAGCAGCGTATCTGAACAGGGGGGAACAGATACGCAGTATTTT	CASSVSEQGGTDTQYF
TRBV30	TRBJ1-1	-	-	TGTGCCTGGAGCGTGCCGGGGGGCACTGAAGCTTTCTTT	CAWSVPGGTEAFF
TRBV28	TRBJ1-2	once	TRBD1	TGTGCCAGCAGTTCCGGGACAGGGATGGGAAGCTATGGCTACACCTTC	CASSSGTGMGSYGYTF
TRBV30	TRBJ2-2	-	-	TGTGCCTGGAGCGGAGGGAACACCGGGGAGCTGTTTTTT	CAWSGGNTGELFF
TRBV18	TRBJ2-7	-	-	TGTGCCAGCTCACCCTCACAAGAAATCTACGAGCAGTACTTC	CASSPSQEIYEQYF
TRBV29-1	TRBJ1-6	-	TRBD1	TGCAGCGCTAGGACAGGGGAGAATAATTCACCCCTCCACTTT	CSARTGENNSPLHF
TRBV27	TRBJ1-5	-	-	TGTGCCAGCAGTCAAGGACGGGGGAATCAGCCCCAGCATTTT	CASSQGRGNQPQHF
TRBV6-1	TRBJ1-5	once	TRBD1	TGTGCCAGCAGTGAACCCCCAGACAGGGGGCATCAGCCCCAGCATTTT	CASSEPPDRGHQPQHF
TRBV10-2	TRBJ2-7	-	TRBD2	TGCGCCAGTCGTCAAGGACTAGCGGGGGACTACGAGCAGTACTTC	CASRQGLAGDYEQYF
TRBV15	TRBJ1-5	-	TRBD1	TGTGCCACCAGCACAACAGGGGGCCGTGGCAATCAGCCCCAGCATTTT	CATSTTGGRGNQPQHF
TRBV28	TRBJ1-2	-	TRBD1	TGTGCCAGCAGGTCGGGACAGGGGGCGCGGGGCTACACCTTC	CASRSGQGARGYTF
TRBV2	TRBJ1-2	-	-	TGTGCCAGCAGAGAAACAGGGTTCGGCTACACCTTC	CASRETGFGYTF
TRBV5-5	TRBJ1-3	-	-	TGTGCCAGCAGCTTGGAGGTCAGGTCGGACACCATATATTTT	CASSLEVRSDTIYF
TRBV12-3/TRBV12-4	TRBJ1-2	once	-	TGTGCCAGCAGTCCTCCCCCCAGGAGGGGCTACACCTTC	CASSPPPRRGYTF
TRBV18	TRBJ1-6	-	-	TGTGCCAGCTCACCAGCGGGTTATTCACCCCTCCACTTT	CASSPAGYSPLHF
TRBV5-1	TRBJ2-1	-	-	TGCGCCAGCAGCTTGGGTGGTGGGGCTTGGGACAATGAGCAGTTCTTC	CASSLGGGAWDNEQFF
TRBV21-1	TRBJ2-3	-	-	TGTGCCAGCAGCAAAGCGCGACCGACAGGGGGCGAAGATACGCAGTATTTT	CASSKARPTGGEDTQYF
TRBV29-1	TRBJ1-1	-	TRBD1	TGCAGCGTTCTACCTACAGGGGGCGAGACTGAAGCTTTCTTT	CSVLPTGGETEAFF
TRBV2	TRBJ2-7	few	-	TGTGCCAGCACCCGACCTATGGCGGATTCCTACGAGCAGTACTTC	CASTRPMADSYEQYF
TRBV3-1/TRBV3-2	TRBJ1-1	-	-	TGTGCCAGCAAGGGGGACACTGAAGCTTTCTTT	CASKGDTEAFF
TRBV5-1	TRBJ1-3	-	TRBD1	TGCGCCAGCAGCACACAGGGGTCTGGAAACACCATATATTTT	CASSTQGSGNTIYF
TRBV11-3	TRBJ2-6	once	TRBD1	TGTGCCAGCAGCTCGGGACAGGACTTCTCTGGGGCCAACGTCCTGACTTTC	CASSSGQDFSGANVLTF
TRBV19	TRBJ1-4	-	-	TGTGCCAGTAGTCCCGGAGGGGCGGCTGAAAAACTGTTTTTT	CASSPGGAAEKLFF
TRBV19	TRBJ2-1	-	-	TGTGCCAGTAGTATAGTTCCAGGCTCCTACAATGAGCAGTTCTTC	CASSIVPGSYNEQFF
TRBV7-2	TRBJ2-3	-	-	TGTGCCAGCAGCTTAGACGGGGGCACAGATACGCAGTATTTT	CASSLDGGTDTQYF
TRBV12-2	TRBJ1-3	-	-	TGTGCAAGTCGCCCCGGCACCATATATTTT	CASRPGTIYF
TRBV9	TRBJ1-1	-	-	TGTGCCAGCAGCGTAGGAGCTGAAGCTTTCTTT	CASSVGAEAFF
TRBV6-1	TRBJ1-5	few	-	TGTGCCAGCAGTGAAGCGTTCAGGTTAGGACAGCCCCAGCATTTT	CASSEAFRLGQPQHF
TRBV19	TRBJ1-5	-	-	TGTGCCAGTACCTGGGCAGGACTTTATCAGCCCCAGCATTTT	CASTWAGLYQPQHF
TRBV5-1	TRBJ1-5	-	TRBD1	TGCGCCAGCAGCTTGGGGACAGGGGAACGGCCCCAGCATTTT	CASSLGTGERPQHF
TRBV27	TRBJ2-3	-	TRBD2	TGTGCCAGCAGTCTTTGGACTAGCGGGGGCAGACACACAGATACGCAGTATTTT	CASSLWTSGGRHTDTQYF
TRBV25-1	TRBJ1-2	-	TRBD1	TGTGCCAGCAGTCCACAGGACAGGGCTTGGGTCTATGGCTACACCTTC	CASSPQDRAWVYGYTF
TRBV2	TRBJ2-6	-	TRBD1	TGTGCCAGCAGTGTATGGACAGGAAACAACGTCCTGACTTTC	CASSVWTGNNVLTF
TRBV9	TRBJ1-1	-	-	TGTGCTAGCTCGCGGGGGAACACTGAAGCTTTCTTT	CASSRGNTEAFF
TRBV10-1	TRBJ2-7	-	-	TGCGCCAGCAGTGAATCGAGCTACGAGCAGTACTTC	CASSESSYEQYF
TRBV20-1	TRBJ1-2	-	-	TGCAGTGCTACAGGGGCCTATGGCTACACCTTC	CSATGAYGYTF
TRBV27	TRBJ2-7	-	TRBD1	TGTGCCAGCAGCCCTGACAGGGGGCTTTACGAGCAGTACTTC	CASSPDRGLYEQYF
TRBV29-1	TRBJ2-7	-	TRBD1	TGCAGCGTTGGGACAGGGGGCGCCCCCCGTGAGCAGTACTTC	CSVGTGGAPREQYF
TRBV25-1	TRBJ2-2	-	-	TGTGCCAGCAGTGAGCAGGGGCTGGGCACCGGGGAGCTGTTTTTT	CASSEQGLGTGELFF
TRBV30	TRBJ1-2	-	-	TGTGCCTGGAGTGACAGCTATGGCTACACCTTC	CAWSDSYGYTF
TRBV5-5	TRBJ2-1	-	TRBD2	TGTGCCAGCAGCTCGGGACTAACCCTGGACAATGAGCAGTTCTTC	CASSSGLTLDNEQFF
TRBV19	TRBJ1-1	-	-	TGTGCCAGCACTCACGGGAGGGGCACTGAAGCTTTCTTT	CASTHGRGTEAFF
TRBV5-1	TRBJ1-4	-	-	TGCGCCAGCAGCTCACAGGGATCGAATGAAAAACTGTTTTTT	CASSSQGSNEKLFF
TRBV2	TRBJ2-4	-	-	TGTGCCAGCAGTGAAGCCGCGTACCGGAACATTCAGTACTTC	CASSEAAYRNIQYF
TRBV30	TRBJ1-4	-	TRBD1	TGTGCCTGGAGCTTGGGGACAGCAGATGAAAAACTGTTTTTT	CAWSLGTADEKLFF